The clone carrying this T cell receptor beta chain was detected a few times. Its antigen is not identified. This entry comes from a study of blood T cells in healthy people across ages. Primers used in a second PCR of roughly 7 to 12 cycles were a sample-barcoded 5' primer and a J-beta primer mix. Each cDNA molecule, via a template-switch adaptor with 12 random nucleotides, was tagged. MiXCR was run by TCRdb on the 5' RACE reads, yielding one entry per CDR3 protein. Of some 730,000 distinct CDR3 sequences listed, 22% were seen once; the top ten hold around 21%. Per germline, CDR1 SGHRS and CDR2 YFSETQ. V dropped 1 base and J dropped 0; count of bases not matched to a gene: 7. The CDR3 has 17 residues. Findings of the study overall: Measured against age, TCR beta diversity per million T cells decreased in a roughly linear manner.

The TCR comes from an older man in good health. The source material was blood. The genes are TRBV5-1 and TRBJ2-1; 7 positions match TRBD1. The CDR3 loop reads CASSLRGGSSSYNEQFF. CDR3 DNA: TGCGCCAGCAGCTTGAGAGGGGGCTCCAGCTCCTACAATGAGCAGTTCTTC.